A selection of T cell receptor beta chains follows, all from one sample in a study of cytomegalovirus exposure and HLA in healthy donors. Measured with immunoSEQ multiplex PCR; TCRdb has only the in-frame clones, and not every one. This sample yields 100,000 to 150,000 clones, of which about 8.5% are seen a single time; around 5.5% belongs to the top ten. The specimen was PBMCs. The receptors here all came from a man aged 40-49 years in good health and CMV-seronegative. Both conserved end residues are part of each CDR3. The D gene is left open where the match is weak. The size of a clone is reported for some rows only, either as once, few or many, or as a class for expanded clones.

v_call,j_call,cdr3_length,d_call,clone_size,cdr3_aa,cdr3_nt
TRBV4-1,TRBJ2-5,15,.,.,CASSQRPSTVETQYF,TGCGCCAGCAGCCAACGCCCGTCGACAGTTGAGACCCAGTACTTC
TRBV2,TRBJ2-5,13,.,.,CASAYLRGETQYF,TGTGCCAGCGCATACCTTCGCGGAGAGACCCAGTACTTC
TRBV7-9,TRBJ1-3,16,.,.,CASSPLYVSSGNTIYF,TGTGCCAGCAGCCCCCTGTACGTTAGCTCTGGAAACACCATATATTTT
TRBV19,TRBJ2-3,19,.,.,CASSIDIATAGASTDTQYF,TGTGCCAGTAGTATAGATATCGCGACGGCGGGGGCCTCCACAGATACGCAGTATTTT
TRBV4-3,TRBJ1-5,13,.,.,CASSLTGGQPQHF,TGCGCCAGCAGCCTCACTGGGGGCCAGCCCCAGCATTTT
TRBV29-1,TRBJ1-1,11,.,few,CSVAVNTEAFF,TGCAGCGTTGCCGTGAACACTGAAGCTTTCTTT
TRBV5-6,TRBJ2-3,11,.,.,CASSFRNTQYF,TGTGCCAGCAGCTTTAGAAATACGCAGTATTTT
TRBV7-9,TRBJ2-1,16,.,.,CASTDIGTSSYNEQFF,TGTGCCAGTACCGACATCGGGACAAGCTCCTACAATGAGCAGTTCTTC
TRBV9,TRBJ1-1,15,.,.,CASSVDGGQGTEAFF,TGTGCCAGCAGCGTAGATGGGGGCCAGGGCACTGAAGCTTTCTTT
TRBV7-9,TRBJ2-3,18,TRBD1,.,CASSLVNGTANNTDTQYF,TGTGCCAGCAGCTTAGTGAATGGGACAGCCAATAACACAGATACGCAGTATTTT
TRBV5-1,TRBJ2-7,14,TRBD1,few,CASSPRTGNYEQYF,TGCGCCAGCAGCCCACGGACAGGAAACTACGAGCAGTACTTC
TRBV2,TRBJ1-2,13,TRBD1,few,CASSGDSNYGYTF,TGTGCCAGCAGTGGGGACAGTAACTATGGCTACACCTTC
TRBV5-1,TRBJ2-7,15,.,.,CASSLDGQGLYEQYF,TGCGCCAGCAGCTTGGACGGGCAGGGCCTCTACGAGCAGTACTTC
TRBV7-9,TRBJ1-1,15,.,few,CASSPGALRGTEAFF,TGTGCCAGCAGCCCAGGGGCCTTGCGAGGCACTGAAGCTTTCTTT
TRBV7-9,TRBJ1-6,14,TRBD1,.,CASSLGGQGPPLHF,TGTGCCAGCAGCTTAGGGGGACAGGGACCACCCCTCCACTTT
TRBV6-5,TRBJ2-5,13,.,few,CASSPTGQETQYF,TGTGCCAGCAGCCCCACAGGGCAAGAGACCCAGTACTTC
TRBV10-3,TRBJ2-3,18,TRBD2,.,CAISGTSVRAGLGYTQYF,TGTGCCATCTCGGGGACTAGCGTACGTGCAGGGTTAGGGTATACGCAGTATTTT
TRBV27,TRBJ1-1,13,.,.,CASSFYTNTEAFF,TGTGCCAGCAGTTTTTACACGAACACTGAAGCTTTCTTT
TRBV28,TRBJ2-1,15,TRBD2,once,CASSFVASGHNEQFF,TGTGCCAGCAGTTTTGTTGCTAGCGGGCACAATGAGCAGTTCTTC
TRBV2,TRBJ2-5,15,.,few,CASSDPPRAQETQYF,TGTGCCAGCAGTGACCCCCCCAGGGCCCAAGAGACCCAGTACTTC
TRBV4-1,TRBJ2-3,15,TRBD2,.,CASSQASGGGYTQYF,TGCGCCAGCAGCCAAGCCAGCGGGGGGGGGTATACGCAGTATTTT
TRBV5-1,TRBJ2-7,14,.,few,CASRFTGKGNEQYF,TGCGCCAGCAGGTTTACAGGGAAGGGGAACGAGCAGTACTTC
TRBV18,TRBJ1-1,14,TRBD1,.,CASSQQGRPTEAFF,TGTGCCAGCTCCCAACAGGGGAGGCCCACTGAAGCTTTCTTT
TRBV7-9,TRBJ2-3,15,.,.,CASSLIAVGTDTQYF,TGTGCCAGCAGCCTCATAGCCGTGGGTACAGATACGCAGTATTTT
TRBV4-2,TRBJ2-2,16,TRBD1,.,CASSHGTQGVGGELFF,TGTGCCAGCAGCCATGGGACACAGGGGGTGGGTGGGGAGCTGTTTTTT
TRBV5-6,TRBJ1-1,14,.,.,CASTSGTLNTEAFF,TGTGCCAGCACCTCGGGAACCTTGAACACTGAAGCTTTCTTT
TRBV4-1,TRBJ2-2,14,TRBD1,.,CASSQGTGEEELFF,TGCGCCAGCAGCCAAGGGACAGGGGAGGAGGAGCTGTTTTTT
TRBV6-1,TRBJ1-1,14,.,.,CASRYEGVHTEAFF,TGTGCCAGCCGGTACGAGGGGGTGCACACTGAAGCTTTCTTT
TRBV5-1,TRBJ2-7,14,TRBD1,few,CASTLGDSSYEQYF,TGCGCCAGCACCCTGGGGGACAGTTCCTACGAGCAGTACTTC
TRBV10-3,TRBJ1-5,16,TRBD1,few,CAIPSSKDRGNQPQHF,TGTGCCATCCCCTCCTCTAAAGACAGGGGCAATCAGCCCCAGCATTTT
TRBV7-8,TRBJ2-3,16,.,.,CASSPRTGRHTDTQYF,TGTGCCAGCAGCCCCCGAACCGGGAGACACACAGATACGCAGTATTTT
TRBV28,TRBJ2-1,15,.,.,CASSLPREYYNEQFF,TGTGCCAGCAGTTTGCCCCGGGAATACTACAATGAGCAGTTCTTC
TRBV2,TRBJ1-2,13,.,.,CASREQGSYGYTF,TGTGCCAGCAGAGAACAGGGAAGCTATGGCTACACCTTC
TRBV5-4,TRBJ2-3,14,.,few,CASSLGGYTDTQYF,TGTGCCAGCAGCTTGGGGGGCTACACAGATACGCAGTATTTT
TRBV10-1,TRBJ2-7,15,.,.,CASSESLTGYYEQYF,TGCGCCAGCAGTGAGTCGTTAACAGGTTACTACGAGCAGTACTTC
TRBV29-1,TRBJ1-2,15,.,few,CSVEEGGSPEGGYTF,TGCAGCGTTGAAGAAGGAGGAAGTCCAGAGGGAGGCTACACCTTC
TRBV5-1,TRBJ2-3,15,TRBD1,.,CASSLGTGNTDTQYF,TGCGCCAGCAGCTTGGGGACAGGGAACACAGATACGCAGTATTTT
TRBV19,TRBJ2-5,11,.,.,CASSIGGTQYF,TGTGCCAGTAGTATTGGCGGGACCCAGTACTTC
TRBV19,TRBJ1-2,15,.,few,CASSISGGSVEGYTF,TGTGCCAGTAGTATATCGGGGGGGTCGGTAGAGGGCTACACCTTC
TRBV5-1,TRBJ2-5,15,.,.,CASSFWGGIQETQYF,TGCGCCAGCAGCTTCTGGGGCGGGATCCAAGAGACCCAGTACTTC
TRBV4-3,TRBJ2-5,15,.,few,CASSQDRGRQETQYF,TGCGCCAGCAGCCAAGATCGAGGGCGGCAAGAGACCCAGTACTTC
TRBV27,TRBJ2-5,13,.,few,CASSSGIGETQYF,TGTGCCAGCAGCTCAGGGATCGGAGAGACCCAGTACTTC
TRBV9,TRBJ2-3,16,TRBD2,.,CASSVTSGGSTDTQYF,TGTGCCAGCAGCGTGACTAGCGGGGGTAGCACAGATACGCAGTATTTT
TRBV7-9,TRBJ2-3,15,.,few,CASSLAGVGTDTQYF,TGTGCCAGCAGCTTAGCAGGGGTGGGCACAGATACGCAGTATTTT
TRBV9,TRBJ1-1,14,.,.,CASSGLGGNTEAFF,TGTGCCAGCAGCGGTCTGGGGGGGAACACTGAAGCTTTCTTT
TRBV27,TRBJ1-5,14,.,few,CASSGERGRQPQHF,TGTGCCAGCAGTGGAGAAAGGGGTAGGCAGCCCCAGCATTTT
TRBV19,TRBJ2-3,15,.,.,CASSNVARPPDTQYF,TGTGCCAGTAGTAACGTAGCTCGACCCCCAGATACGCAGTATTTT
TRBV4-2,TRBJ2-7,14,.,few,CASSLEDSPYEQYF,TGTGCCAGCAGCCTTGAAGACAGTCCCTACGAGCAGTACTTC
TRBV7-6,TRBJ1-6,14,.,.,CASSPPSSDSPLHF,TGTGCCAGCAGCCCCCCGAGTTCGGATTCACCCCTCCACTTT
TRBV19,TRBJ2-7,17,.,.,CASTPGGALRRGYEQYF,TGTGCCAGTACCCCTGGGGGGGCTCTCCGAAGGGGCTACGAGCAGTACTTC
TRBV5-8,TRBJ2-7,13,.,.,CASSLQDSYEQYF,TGTGCCAGCAGCTTACAGGACTCCTACGAGCAGTACTTC
TRBV4-2,TRBJ1-4,14,TRBD1,.,CASSQGGQGEKLFF,TGTGCCAGCAGCCAAGGGGGACAGGGAGAAAAACTGTTTTTT
TRBV2,TRBJ2-7,15,.,many,CASSATQGASSEQYF,TGTGCCAGCAGCGCGACACAGGGAGCGTCTAGCGAGCAGTACTTC